This T cell receptor (beta chain) is drawn from a study of blood T cell repertoires in COVID-19. At the level of the study: Specimens from acute and convalescent COVID-19 originated in the United States, Italy and Spain. PBMCs, B-cell-depleted T cells, or T cells provided the cDNA or gDNA that made up the material.

The germline CDR1 and CDR2 sequences are SGHDT and YYEEEE. With 3 bases removed from V and 1 base from J, the gap between germline ends came to 16 bases. The CDR3 sequence is 16 residues long. Authors' processing steps: Amplified reference gene primers provided the basis for estimating nucleated cell counts. Repertoires were generated with immunoSEQ multiplex PCR, while TCRdb's copy carries only in-frame clones and drops some. From that table come the V and J calls and clone size; the DNA was used to work out D and trimming. The sample lists some 250,000 clones, approximately 80% seen once, with 27% in the top ten.

Specimen: peripheral blood. The clonotype originates from a man between 35 and 55 years old with acute or convalescent COVID-19. This chain links TRBV5-6 with TRBJ1-1; D gene ambiguous. The CDR3 DNA is TGTGCCAGCAGCTCACCGGGAGCCTCCACGAACACTGAAGCTTTCTTT. This sequence encodes CASSSPGASTNTEAFF.